This TCR beta chain is from a study of CD8+CD57+ T cells in acquired aplastic anemia. Study-wide background: Each DNA sample taken from sorted CD4+ and CD8+ cells came to approximately 3.2 ug on average.

General study findings and limits: Patients had around 30 CD8+ CDR3 sequences in common with controls (the shared set). With respect to CD8+ Simpson's diversity, patients and controls did not differ significantly.

Sequencing involved patients with CD8+CD57+ cell expansion previously shown by flow cytometry. Notes on this clonotype: The antigen is not known.

Genomic DNA acted as the template from which TCR beta VDJ combination and CDR3 sequence profiling were carried out. TCRdb re-called the reads through MiXCR, storing one row per CDR3 protein. The sample carries 150,000 to 200,000 distinct CDR3 sequences, under 55% recorded once. The CDR3 consists of 14 residues. Trimming cost V 1 base and J 8 bases, with 11 bases left between them. Germline CDR1 and CDR2: KGHDR and SFDVKD. The chain couples TRBV24-1 to TRBJ2-1; the D is unclear. The sequenced sample consisted of sorted CD4+, CD8+, or CD8+CD57+ T cells (not recorded which) from PBMCs. The TCR originated in a human donor with aplastic anemia. CDR3 protein: CATSDFQLTDEQFF. CDR3 coding DNA: TGTGCCACCAGTGATTTTCAACTAACCGATGAGCAGTTCTTC.